The 9 T cell receptor beta chains in this list originate from one sample, sequenced in a study of T cell responses to AZD1222 COVID-19 vaccine. The assay was immunoSEQ multiplex PCR, and TCRdb's table has in-frame clones only and misses some. The sample contains roughly 140,000 clones, around nine tenths of which appear only once. The material sequenced was peripheral blood, taken on day 0 of AZD1222 vaccination. The receptor set was obtained from an adult in good health.

This clone was observed a single time. V usage is TRBV4-2 and J usage is TRBJ1-2, with TRBD1 as a possible D gene (5 bases). V was clipped by 9 bases and J by 2 bases, with 13 bases between them. In germline, CDR1 is LGHNA, CDR2 YNFKEQ. The length of the CDR3 is 13 residues. CDR3 nucleotide sequence: TGTGCCAGTACCTGGGGGACCAACTATGGCTACACCTTC. Its translation is CASTWGTNYGYTF.

This chain uses TRBV28 with TRBJ1-2; 8 positions agree with TRBD1. Trimming took 4 bases from V and 9 from J; bases not matched to a gene: 19. Germline lookup yields CDR1 MDHEN and CDR2 SYDVKM. This CDR3 has 17 residues. The CDR3 sequence: CASSSGATGGRRLSYTF. The DNA of the CDR3 is TGTGCCAGCAGTTCGGGGGCTACAGGGGGTCGCCGACTCAGCTACACCTTC.

The rearrangement links TRBV5-6 to TRBJ2-1; 11 bases agree with TRBD2. CDR3 length: 16 amino acids. Germline V gene data show CDR1 as SGHDT and CDR2 as YYEEEE. V shed 2 bases and J 2 bases; nucleotides not matched to a gene: 3. CDR3 in amino acids: CASSFSTSGTYNEQFF. CDR3 nucleotide sequence: TGTGCCAGCAGCTTCTCGACTAGCGGGACCTACAATGAGCAGTTCTTC. Using reference TRBV5-6 and TRBJ2-1 for the parts outside the CDR3, the full variable domain is DAGVTQSPTHLIKTRGQQVTLRCSPKSGHDTVSWYQQALGQGPQFIFQYYEEEERQRGNFPDRFSGHQFPNYSSELNVNALLLGDSALYLCASSFSTSGTYNEQFFGPGTRLTVL.

This chain joins TRBV3-1 (or the pseudogene TRBV3-2) and TRBJ2-5; TRBD1 matches at 8 bases. CDR3 size: 16 residues. Per the germline V gene, CDR1 is LGHDT and CDR2 is YNNKEL (reference sequence). Unmatched junction bases numbered 9, after V lost 1 base and J lost 5 bases. The CDR3 spells CASSQGPGGLTETQYF. The CDR3 DNA sequence: TGTGCCAGCAGCCAAGGCCCAGGGGGCCTAACGGAGACCCAGTACTTC.

V is TRBV10-3 and J is TRBJ2-1; 14 nucleotides align to TRBD2. This CDR3 region has 15 residues. The V segment lost 5 bases and the J segment 10 bases; nucleotides outside the gene matches: 7. Germline-derived CDR1 and CDR2 are ENHRY and SYGVKD. The CDR3 spells CAISLGLAGEGEQFF. The DNA of the CDR3 is TGTGCCATCAGTTTGGGACTAGCGGGAGAAGGGGAGCAGTTCTTC.

The chain carries TRBV10-3 and TRBJ1-5; D is perhaps TRBD1 (5 bases). CDR1 is ENHRY, CDR2 SYGVKD, per germline. The CDR3 extends over 13 amino acids. The germline V and J ends were trimmed by 6 bases and 7 bases, with 13 bases remaining between them. CDR3 loop: CAISRDVEQPQHF. The CDR3, as DNA: TGTGCCATCAGCAGGGATGTAGAACAGCCCCAGCATTTT.

As concerns this clone: Germline and junction disagree at one end, which may indicate a read error. V is TRBV4-3 and J is TRBJ1-2; D unclear. This CDR3 comprises 17 residues. The germline V gene has CDR1 LGHNA and CDR2 YSLEER. Here the CDR3 reads CASSQEPASNLNYGCTF. The CDR3, as DNA: TGCGCCAGCAGCCAAGAGCCTGCGTCAAACCTTAACTATGGCTGCACCTTC.

V and J are TRBV24-1 and TRBJ2-7, with D perhaps TRBD2 (5 bases). This CDR3 contains 12 residues. V lost 2 bases and J 6 bases, leaving 7 bases between the germline ends. From germline, CDR1 is KGHDR and CDR2 SFDVKD. For the CDR3, the DNA is TGTGCCACCAGTGATTGGAGGAGCGAGCAGTACTTC. It specifies CATSDWRSEQYF.

CDR3 coding DNA: TGTGCCAGCAGCCAAGCCGGGACGGACACCTACGAGCAGTACTTC. Its translation is CASSQAGTDTYEQYF. This rearrangement joins TRBV3-1 (or the pseudogene TRBV3-2) to TRBJ2-7; D is perhaps TRBD1 or TRBD2 (5 bases each). Trimming took off 1 base at V and 2 bases at J, with 12 bases between the two ends. The CDR3 sequence is 15 residues long. From germline, CDR1 is LGHDT and CDR2 YNNKEL (reference sequence).